Included here is one T cell receptor (beta chain) sequence, with context. The data derive from a study of blood T cell repertoires in COVID-19. Turning to the study itself: Nucleic acid was either cDNA or gDNA, and it came from T cells, B-cell-depleted T cells, or PBMCs.

Participant age was about 18 to 89 years, and participants resided in 24 US areas. Which cohort a participant joined came from the clinical history participants gave. As processed by the authors: Estimation of nucleated cell counts was performed using reference gene primer amplification. Sequenced by immunoSEQ multiplex PCR; TCRdb stores in-frame clones only, minus some. For V, J and clone size, that table is used; D and trimming come from the DNA. This sample has around 300,000 clones; roughly nine tenths occur once, and the top ten carry 1.5% to 2%. V gave up 2 bases and J gave up 5 bases, with 18 bases separating them. In germline, CDR1 is SGHVS, CDR2 FNYEAQ. The CDR3 length is 16 residues.

The source is a woman aged 60-70 years who had recovered from COVID-19. Sequences were obtained from PBMCs or T cells enriched from blood (not recorded which). The chain carries TRBV7-6 and TRBJ2-5; maybe TRBD1 (6 bases). CDR3 residues: CASSLQGGIVSETQYF. The CDR3 coding sequence is TGTGCCAGCAGCTTACAAGGGGGTATTGTGTCGGAGACCCAGTACTTC.